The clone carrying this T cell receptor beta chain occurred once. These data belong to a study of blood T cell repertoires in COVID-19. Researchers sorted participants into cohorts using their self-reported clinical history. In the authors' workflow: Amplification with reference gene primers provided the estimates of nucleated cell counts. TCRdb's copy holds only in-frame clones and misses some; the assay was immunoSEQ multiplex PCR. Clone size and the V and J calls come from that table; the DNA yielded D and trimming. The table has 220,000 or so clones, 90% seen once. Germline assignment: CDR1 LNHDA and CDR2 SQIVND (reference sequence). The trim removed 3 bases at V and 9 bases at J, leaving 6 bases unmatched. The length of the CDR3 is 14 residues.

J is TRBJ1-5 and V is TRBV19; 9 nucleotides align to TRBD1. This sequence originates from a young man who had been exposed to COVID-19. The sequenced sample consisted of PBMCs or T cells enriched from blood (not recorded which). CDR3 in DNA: TGTGCCAGTAGTATGGGACAGGGCGAGGGGCCCCAGCATTTT. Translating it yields CASSMGQGEGPQHF.